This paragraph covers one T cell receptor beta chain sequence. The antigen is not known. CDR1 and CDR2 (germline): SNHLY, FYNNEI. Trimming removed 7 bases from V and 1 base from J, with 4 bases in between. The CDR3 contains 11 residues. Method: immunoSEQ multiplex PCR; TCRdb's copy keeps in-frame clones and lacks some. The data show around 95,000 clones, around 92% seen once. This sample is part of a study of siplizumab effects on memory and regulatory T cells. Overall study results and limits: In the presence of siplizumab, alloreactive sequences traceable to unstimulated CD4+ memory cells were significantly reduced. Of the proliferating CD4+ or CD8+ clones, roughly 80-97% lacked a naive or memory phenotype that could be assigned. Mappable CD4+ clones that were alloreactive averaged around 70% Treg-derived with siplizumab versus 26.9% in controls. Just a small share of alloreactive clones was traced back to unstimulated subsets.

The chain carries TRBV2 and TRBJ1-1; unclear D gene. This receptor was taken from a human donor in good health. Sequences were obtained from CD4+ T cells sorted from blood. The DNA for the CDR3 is TGTGCCAGCATGCAGAACACTGAAGCTTTCTTT. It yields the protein CASMQNTEAFF. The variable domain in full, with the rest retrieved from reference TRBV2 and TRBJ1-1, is EPEVTQTPSHQVTQMGQEVILRCVPISNHLYFYWYRQILGQKVEFLVSFYNNEISEKSEIFDDQFSVERPDGSNFTLKIRSTKLEDSAMYFCASMQNTEAFFGQGTRLTVV.